Here is one T cell receptor (beta chain) with its context. The record originates from a study of blood T cell repertoires in COVID-19. Per the original data handling: Quantification of nucleated cells was approximated via reference gene primer amplification. Generated by immunoSEQ multiplex PCR, the TCRdb table keeps only in-frame clones and is missing some. V and J calls plus clone size are reproduced from that table; the DNA served to infer D and trimming. The sample lists some 190,000 clones, roughly 82% seen once, with 5.6% in the top ten. Each participant's cohort was designated according to participant-reported clinical history. Material for sequencing was PBMCs or T cells enriched from blood (not recorded which). The receptor comes from a man aged 40-49 years with acute COVID-19.

This CDR3 is CASSRDRERGYTF. CDR3 DNA sequence: TGTGCCAGTAGTAGGGACAGGGAGAGAGGCTACACCTTC. V and J are TRBV19 and TRBJ1-2; 9 bases match TRBD1. CDR3 length: 13 residues. The ends lost 4 bases at V and 8 bases at J; junction bases unmatched: 5. Germline assignment: CDR1 LNHDA and CDR2 SQIVND (reference sequence).